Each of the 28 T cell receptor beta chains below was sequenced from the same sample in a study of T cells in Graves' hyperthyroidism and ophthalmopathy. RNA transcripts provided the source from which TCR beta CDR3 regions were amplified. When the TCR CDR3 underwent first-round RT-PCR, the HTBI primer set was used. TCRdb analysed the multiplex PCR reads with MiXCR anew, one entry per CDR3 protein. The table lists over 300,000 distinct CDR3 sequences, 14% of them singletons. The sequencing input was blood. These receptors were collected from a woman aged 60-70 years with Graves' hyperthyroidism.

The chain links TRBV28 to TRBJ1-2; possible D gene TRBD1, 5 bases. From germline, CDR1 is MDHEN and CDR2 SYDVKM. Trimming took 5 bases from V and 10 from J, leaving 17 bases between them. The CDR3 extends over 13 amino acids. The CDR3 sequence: CASSGSGFSVYTF. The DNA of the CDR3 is TGTGCCAGCAGTGGATCAGGGTTCAGTGTCTACACCTTC.

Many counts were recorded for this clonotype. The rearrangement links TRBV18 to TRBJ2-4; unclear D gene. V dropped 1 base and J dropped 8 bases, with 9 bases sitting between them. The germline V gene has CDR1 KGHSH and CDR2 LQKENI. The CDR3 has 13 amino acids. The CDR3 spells CASSPLRRDIQYF. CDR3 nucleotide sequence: TGTGCCAGCTCACCACTCCGAAGGGACATTCAGTACTTC.

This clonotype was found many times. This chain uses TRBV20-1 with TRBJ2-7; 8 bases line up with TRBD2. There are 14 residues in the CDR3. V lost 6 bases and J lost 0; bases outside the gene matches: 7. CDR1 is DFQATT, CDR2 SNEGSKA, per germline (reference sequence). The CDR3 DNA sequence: TGCAGTGCCTCAGAAACTAGCGGCTCCTACGAGCAGTACTTC. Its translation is CSASETSGSYEQYF.

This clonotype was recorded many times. CDR3 amino acids: CASQSGGGTEAFF. CDR3 bases: TGTGCCAGCCAATCGGGGGGGGGGACTGAAGCTTTCTTT. The V call is TRBV2, the J call TRBJ1-1, with D possibly matching TRBD1 (5 bases). Looked up from germline, CDR1 is SNHLY and CDR2 is FYNNEI. The V end lost 8 bases, the J end lost 5 bases, and 15 bases lay between the germline ends. This CDR3 has 13 residues.

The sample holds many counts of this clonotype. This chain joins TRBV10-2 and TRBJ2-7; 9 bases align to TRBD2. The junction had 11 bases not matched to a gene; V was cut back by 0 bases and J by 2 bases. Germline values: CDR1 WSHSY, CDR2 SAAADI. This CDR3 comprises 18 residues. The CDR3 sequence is CASSESWGGRASPYEQYF. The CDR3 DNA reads TGCGCCAGCAGTGAGTCGTGGGGCGGGAGGGCCTCGCCCTACGAGCAGTACTTC.

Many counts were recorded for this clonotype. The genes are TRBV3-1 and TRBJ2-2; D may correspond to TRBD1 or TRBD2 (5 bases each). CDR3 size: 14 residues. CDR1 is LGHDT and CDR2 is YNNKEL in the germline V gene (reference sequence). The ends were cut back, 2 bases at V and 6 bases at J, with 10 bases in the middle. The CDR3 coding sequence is TGTGCCAGCAGCCAATTCGGGACGTCCGGGGAGCTGTTTTTT. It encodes CASSQFGTSGELFF.

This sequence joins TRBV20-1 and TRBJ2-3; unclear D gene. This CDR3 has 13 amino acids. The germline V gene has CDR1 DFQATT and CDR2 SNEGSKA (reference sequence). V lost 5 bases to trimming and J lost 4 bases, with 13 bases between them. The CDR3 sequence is CSAFGPSADTQYF. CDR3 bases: TGCAGTGCTTTCGGACCCTCGGCAGATACGCAGTATTTT.

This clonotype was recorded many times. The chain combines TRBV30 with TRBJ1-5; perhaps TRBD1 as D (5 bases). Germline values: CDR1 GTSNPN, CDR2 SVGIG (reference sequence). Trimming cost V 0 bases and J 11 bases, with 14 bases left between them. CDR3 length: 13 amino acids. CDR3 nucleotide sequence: TGTGCCTGGAGTGTACGGGACGGCGGGACCCAGCATTTT. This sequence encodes CAWSVRDGGTQHF.

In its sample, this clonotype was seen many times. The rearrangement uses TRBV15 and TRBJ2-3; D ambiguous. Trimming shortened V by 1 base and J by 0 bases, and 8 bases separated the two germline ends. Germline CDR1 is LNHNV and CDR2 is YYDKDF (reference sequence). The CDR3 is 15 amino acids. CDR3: CATSRGTLSTDTQYF. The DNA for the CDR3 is TGTGCCACCAGCAGAGGGACGCTTAGCACAGATACGCAGTATTTT.

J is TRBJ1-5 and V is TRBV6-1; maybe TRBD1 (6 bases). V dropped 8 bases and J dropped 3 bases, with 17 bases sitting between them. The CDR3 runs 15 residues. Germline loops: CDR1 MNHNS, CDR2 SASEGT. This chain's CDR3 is CASRPEDSHNQPQHF. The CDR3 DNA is TGTGCCAGCCGCCCTGAGGACAGCCACAATCAGCCCCAGCATTTT.

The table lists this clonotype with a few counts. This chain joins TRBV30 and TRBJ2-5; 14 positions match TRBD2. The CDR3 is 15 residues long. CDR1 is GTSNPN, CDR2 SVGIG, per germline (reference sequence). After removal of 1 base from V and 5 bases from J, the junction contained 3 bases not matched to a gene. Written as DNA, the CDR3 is TGTGCCTGGAGTGAGGGACTAGCGGGAGTGGAGACCCAGTACTTC. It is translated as CAWSEGLAGVETQYF.

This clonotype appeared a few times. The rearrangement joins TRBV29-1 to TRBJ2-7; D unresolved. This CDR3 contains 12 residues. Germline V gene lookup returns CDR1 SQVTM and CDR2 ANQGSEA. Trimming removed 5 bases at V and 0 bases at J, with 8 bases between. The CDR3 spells CSVIQGSYEQYF. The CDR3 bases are TGCAGCGTTATACAAGGCTCCTACGAGCAGTACTTC.

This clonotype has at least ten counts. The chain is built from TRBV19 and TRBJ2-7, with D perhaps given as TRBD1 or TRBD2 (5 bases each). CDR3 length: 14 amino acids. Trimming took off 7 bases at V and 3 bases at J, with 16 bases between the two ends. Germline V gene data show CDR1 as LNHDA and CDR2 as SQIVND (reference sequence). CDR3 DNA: TGTGCCAGTACCGGGGCCCCGTACGACTACGAGCAGTACTTC. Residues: CASTGAPYDYEQYF.

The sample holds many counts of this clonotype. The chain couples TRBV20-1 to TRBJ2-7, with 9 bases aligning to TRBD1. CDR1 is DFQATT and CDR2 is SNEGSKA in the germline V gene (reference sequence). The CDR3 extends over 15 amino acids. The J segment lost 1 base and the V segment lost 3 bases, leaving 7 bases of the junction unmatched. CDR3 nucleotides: TGCAGTGCTAGCGCACCGGGACAGGGTTCCTACGAGCAGTACTTC. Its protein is CSASAPGQGSYEQYF.

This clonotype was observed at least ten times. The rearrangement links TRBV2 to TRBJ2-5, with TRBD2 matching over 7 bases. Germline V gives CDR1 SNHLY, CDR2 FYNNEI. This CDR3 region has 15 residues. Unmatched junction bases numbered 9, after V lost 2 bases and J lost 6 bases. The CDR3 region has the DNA TGTGCCAGCAGTGAACGGGGCGGGGGTAGGAAGACCCAGTACTTC. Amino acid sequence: CASSERGGGRKTQYF.

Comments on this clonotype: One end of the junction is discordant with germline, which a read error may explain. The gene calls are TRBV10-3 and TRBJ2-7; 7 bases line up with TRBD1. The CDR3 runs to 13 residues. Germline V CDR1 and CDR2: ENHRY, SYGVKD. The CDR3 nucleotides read TGTGCCATCAGTGAGGTACGACAGGGCGAGGAGTACTTC. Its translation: CAISEVRQGEEYF.

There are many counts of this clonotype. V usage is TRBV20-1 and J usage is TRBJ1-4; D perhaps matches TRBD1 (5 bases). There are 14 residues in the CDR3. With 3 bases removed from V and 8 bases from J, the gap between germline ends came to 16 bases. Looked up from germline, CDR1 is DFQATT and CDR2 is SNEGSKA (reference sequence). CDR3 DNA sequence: TGCAGTGCTAGTACGGGACTCGGAGGGGAAAAACTGTTTTTT. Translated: CSASTGLGGEKLFF.

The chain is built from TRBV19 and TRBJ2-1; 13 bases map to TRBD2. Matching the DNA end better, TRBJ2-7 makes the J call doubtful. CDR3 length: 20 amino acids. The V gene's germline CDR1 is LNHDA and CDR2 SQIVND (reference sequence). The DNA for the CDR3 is TGTGCCAGCGGACGCTGGGGGCAGAGAACTAGCGGGAGGGCTTGGAATGAGCAGTACTTC. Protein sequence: CASGRWGQRTSGRAWNEQYF.

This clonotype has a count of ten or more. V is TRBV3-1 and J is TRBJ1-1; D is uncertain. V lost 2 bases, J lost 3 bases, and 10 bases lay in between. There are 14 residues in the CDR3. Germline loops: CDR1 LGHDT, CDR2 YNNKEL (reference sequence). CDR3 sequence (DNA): TGTGCCAGCAGCCAAAGTAGGTGGGACACTGAAGCTTTCTTT. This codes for CASSQSRWDTEAFF. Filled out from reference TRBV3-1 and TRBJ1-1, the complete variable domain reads DTAVSQTPKYLVTQMGNDKSIKCEQNLGHDTMYWYKQDSKKFLKIMFSYNNKELIINETVPNRFSPKSPDKAHLNLHINSLELGDSAVYFCASSQSRWDTEAFFGQGTRLTVV.

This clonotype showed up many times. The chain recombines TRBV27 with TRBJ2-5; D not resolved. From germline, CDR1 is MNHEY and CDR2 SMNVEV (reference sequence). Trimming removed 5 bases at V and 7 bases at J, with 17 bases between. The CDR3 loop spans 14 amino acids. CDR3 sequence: CASSGVGGKGTQYF. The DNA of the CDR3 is TGTGCCAGCAGTGGTGTGGGCGGCAAAGGGACCCAGTACTTC.

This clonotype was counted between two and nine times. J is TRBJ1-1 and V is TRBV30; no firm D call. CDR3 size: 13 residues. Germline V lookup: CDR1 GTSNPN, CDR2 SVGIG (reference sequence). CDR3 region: CVGLRGMNTEAFF. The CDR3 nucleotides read TGTGTCGGGCTGCGGGGTATGAACACTGAAGCTTTCTTT.

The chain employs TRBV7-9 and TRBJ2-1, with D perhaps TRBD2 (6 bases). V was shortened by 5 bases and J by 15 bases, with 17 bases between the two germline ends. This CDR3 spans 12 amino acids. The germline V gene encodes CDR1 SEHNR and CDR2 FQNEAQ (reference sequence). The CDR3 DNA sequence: TGTGCCAGCAGCGGGGACTGGTCCCGGACGTTCTTC. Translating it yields CASSGDWSRTFF.

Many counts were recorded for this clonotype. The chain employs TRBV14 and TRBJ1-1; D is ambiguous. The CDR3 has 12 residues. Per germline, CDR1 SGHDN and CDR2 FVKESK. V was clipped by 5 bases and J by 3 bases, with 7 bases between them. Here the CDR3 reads CASSITHTEAFF. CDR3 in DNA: TGTGCCAGCAGCATAACCCACACTGAAGCTTTCTTT. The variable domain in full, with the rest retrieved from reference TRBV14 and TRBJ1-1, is EAGVTQFPSHSVIEKGQTVTLRCDPISGHDNLYWYRRVMGKEIKFLLHFVKESKQDESGMPNNRFLAERTGGTYSTLKVQPAELEDSGVYFCASSITHTEAFFGQGTRLTVV.

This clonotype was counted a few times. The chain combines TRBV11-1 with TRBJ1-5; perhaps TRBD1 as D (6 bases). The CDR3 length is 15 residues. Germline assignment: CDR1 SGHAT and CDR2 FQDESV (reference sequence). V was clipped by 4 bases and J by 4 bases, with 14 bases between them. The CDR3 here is CASSSNGQLNQPQHF. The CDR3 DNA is TGTGCCAGCAGCTCCAACGGACAGTTAAATCAGCCCCAGCATTTT.

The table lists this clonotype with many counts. The CDR3 is CATKGRGDTEAFF. CDR3 DNA sequence: TGTGCCACCAAAGGCAGGGGGGACACTGAAGCTTTCTTT. This chain connects TRBV24-1 to TRBJ1-1; 7 nucleotides line up with TRBD1. CDR1 and CDR2 from the germline V gene are KGHDR and SFDVKD. V was pared by 8 bases and J by 3 bases, with 5 bases of the junction left unmatched. The CDR3 runs to 13 residues.

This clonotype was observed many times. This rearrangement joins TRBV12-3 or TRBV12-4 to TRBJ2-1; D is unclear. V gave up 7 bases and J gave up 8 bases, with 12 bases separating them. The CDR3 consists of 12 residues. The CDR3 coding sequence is TGTGCCAGCACCACGGATCCCGATGAGCAGTTCTTC. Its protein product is CASTTDPDEQFF.

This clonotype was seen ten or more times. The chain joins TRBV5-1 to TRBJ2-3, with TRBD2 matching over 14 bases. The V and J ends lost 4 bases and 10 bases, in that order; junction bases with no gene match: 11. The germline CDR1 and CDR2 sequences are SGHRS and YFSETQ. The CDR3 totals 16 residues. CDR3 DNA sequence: TGCGCCAGCAGCCCAACGACTAGCGGGAGGGCCCGATCGCAGTATTTT. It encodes CASSPTTSGRARSQYF. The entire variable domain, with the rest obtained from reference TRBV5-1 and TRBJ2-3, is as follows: KAGVTQTPRYLIKTRGQQVTLSCSPISGHRSVSWYQQTPGQGLQFLFEYFSETQRNKGNFPGRFSGRQFSNSRSEMNVSTLELGDSALYLCASSPTTSGRARSQYFGPGTRLTVL.

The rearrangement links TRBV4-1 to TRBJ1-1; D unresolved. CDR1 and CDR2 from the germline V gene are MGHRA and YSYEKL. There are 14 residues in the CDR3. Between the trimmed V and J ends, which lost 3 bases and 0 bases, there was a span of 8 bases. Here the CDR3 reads CASSQTSVNTEAFF. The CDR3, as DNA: TGCGCCAGCAGCCAGACCTCCGTGAACACTGAAGCTTTCTTT.